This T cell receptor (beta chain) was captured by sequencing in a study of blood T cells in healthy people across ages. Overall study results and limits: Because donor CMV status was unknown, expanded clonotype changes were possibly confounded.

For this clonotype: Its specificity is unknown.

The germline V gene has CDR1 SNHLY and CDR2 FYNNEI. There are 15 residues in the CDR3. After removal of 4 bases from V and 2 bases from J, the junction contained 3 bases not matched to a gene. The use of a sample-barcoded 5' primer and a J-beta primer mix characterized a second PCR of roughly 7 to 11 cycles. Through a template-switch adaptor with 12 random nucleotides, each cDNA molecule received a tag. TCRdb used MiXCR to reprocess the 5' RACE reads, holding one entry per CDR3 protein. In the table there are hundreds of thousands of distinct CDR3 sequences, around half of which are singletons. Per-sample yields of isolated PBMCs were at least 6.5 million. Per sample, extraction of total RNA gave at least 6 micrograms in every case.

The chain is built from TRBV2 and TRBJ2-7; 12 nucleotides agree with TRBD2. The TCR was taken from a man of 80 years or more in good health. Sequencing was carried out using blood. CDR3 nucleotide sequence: TGTGCCAGCAGTGGGACTAGCGGGACTACCTACGAGCAGTACTTC. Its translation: CASSGTSGTTYEQYF. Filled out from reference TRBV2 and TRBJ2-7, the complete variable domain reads EPEVTQTPSHQVTQMGQEVILRCVPISNHLYFYWYRQILGQKVEFLVSFYNNEISEKSEIFDDQFSVERPDGSNFTLKIRSTKLEDSAMYFCASSGTSGTTYEQYFGPGTRLTVT.